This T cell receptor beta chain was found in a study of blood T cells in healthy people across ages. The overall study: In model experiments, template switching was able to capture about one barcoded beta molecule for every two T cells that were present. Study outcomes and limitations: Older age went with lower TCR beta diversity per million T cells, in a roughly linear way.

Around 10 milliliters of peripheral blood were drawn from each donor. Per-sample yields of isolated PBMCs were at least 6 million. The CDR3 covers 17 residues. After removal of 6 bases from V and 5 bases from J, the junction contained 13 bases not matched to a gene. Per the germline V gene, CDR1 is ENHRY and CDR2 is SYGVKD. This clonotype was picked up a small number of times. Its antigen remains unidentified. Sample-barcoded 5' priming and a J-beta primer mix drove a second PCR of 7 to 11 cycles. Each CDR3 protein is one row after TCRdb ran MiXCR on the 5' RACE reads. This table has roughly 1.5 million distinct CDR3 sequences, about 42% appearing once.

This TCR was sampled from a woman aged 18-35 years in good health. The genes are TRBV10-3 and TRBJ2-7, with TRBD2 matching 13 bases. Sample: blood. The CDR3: CAIRHGLAGVVFHEQYF. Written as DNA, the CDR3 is TGTGCCATCAGACACGGACTAGCGGGAGTCGTCTTTCACGAGCAGTACTTC.